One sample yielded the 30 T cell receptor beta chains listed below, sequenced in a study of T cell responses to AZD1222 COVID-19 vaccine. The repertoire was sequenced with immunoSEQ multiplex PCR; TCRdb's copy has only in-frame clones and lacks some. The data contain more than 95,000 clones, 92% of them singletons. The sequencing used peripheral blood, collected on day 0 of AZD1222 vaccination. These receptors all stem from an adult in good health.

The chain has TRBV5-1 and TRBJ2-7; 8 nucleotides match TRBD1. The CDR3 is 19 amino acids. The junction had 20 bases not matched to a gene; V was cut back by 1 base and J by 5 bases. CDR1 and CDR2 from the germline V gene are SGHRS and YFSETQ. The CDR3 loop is CASSLLGTGMTRGADEQYF. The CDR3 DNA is TGCGCCAGCAGCTTGCTCGGGACAGGCATGACTAGAGGAGCCGACGAGCAGTACTTC.

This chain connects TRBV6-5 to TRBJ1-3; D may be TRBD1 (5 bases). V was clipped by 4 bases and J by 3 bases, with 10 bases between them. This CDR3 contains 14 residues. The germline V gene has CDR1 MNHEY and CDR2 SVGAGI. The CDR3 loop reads CASSLTGGGNTIYF. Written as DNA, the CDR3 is TGTGCCAGCAGTTTAACAGGAGGTGGAAACACCATATATTTT.

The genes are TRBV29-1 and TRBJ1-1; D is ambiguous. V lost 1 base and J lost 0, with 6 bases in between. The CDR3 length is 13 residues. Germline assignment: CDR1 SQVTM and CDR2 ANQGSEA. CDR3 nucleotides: TGCAGCGTTGAAGGGCTACTGAACACTGAAGCTTTCTTT. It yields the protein CSVEGLLNTEAFF.

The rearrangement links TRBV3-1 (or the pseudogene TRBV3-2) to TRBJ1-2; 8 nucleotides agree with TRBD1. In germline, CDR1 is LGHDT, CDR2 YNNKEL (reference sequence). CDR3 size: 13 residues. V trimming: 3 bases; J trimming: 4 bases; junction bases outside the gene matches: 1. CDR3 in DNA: TGTGCCAGCAGCCACGGGACAGGCTATGGCTACACCTTC. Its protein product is CASSHGTGYGYTF.

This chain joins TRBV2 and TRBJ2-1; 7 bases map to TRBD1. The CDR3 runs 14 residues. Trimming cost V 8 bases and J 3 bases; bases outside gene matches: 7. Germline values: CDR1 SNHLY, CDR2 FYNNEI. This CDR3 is CASGPGTVYNEQFF. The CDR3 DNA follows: TGTGCCAGCGGCCCCGGGACAGTCTACAATGAGCAGTTCTTC.

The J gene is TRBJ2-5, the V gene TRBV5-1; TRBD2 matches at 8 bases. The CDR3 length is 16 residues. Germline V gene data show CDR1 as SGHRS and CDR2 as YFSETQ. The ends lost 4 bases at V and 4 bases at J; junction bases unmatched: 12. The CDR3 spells CASSRGGAGVGETQYF. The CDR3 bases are TGCGCCAGCAGCCGGGGGGGCGCGGGAGTGGGAGAGACCCAGTACTTC.

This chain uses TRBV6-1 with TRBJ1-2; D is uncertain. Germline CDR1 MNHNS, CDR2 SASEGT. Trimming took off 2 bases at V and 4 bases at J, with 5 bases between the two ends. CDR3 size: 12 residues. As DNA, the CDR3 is TGTGCCAGCAGTGAAATCCCCTATGGCTACACCTTC. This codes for CASSEIPYGYTF.

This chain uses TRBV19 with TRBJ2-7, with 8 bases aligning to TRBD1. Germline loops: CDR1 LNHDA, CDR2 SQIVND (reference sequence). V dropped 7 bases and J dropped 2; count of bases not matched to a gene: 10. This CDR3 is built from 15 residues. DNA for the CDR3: TGTGCCAGTAAATTAACAGGGGGGAGACCCTACGAGCAGTACTTC. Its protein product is CASKLTGGRPYEQYF.

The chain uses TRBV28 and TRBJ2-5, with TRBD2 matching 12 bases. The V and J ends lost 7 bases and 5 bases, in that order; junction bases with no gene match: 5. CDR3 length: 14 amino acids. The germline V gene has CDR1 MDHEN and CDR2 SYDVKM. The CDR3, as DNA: TGTGCCAGCACCCGACTAGCGGGAGTGGAGACCCAGTACTTC. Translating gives CASTRLAGVETQYF.

The CDR3 DNA reads TGTGCCGGCCGGGACAGAACGAACACCGGGGAGCTGTTTTTT. Translating it yields CAGRDRTNTGELFF. The rearrangement links TRBV2 to TRBJ2-2; 7 nucleotides match TRBD1. Looked up from germline, CDR1 is SNHLY and CDR2 is FYNNEI. The length of the CDR3 is 14 residues. The ends lost 11 bases at V and 0 bases at J; junction bases unmatched: 6.

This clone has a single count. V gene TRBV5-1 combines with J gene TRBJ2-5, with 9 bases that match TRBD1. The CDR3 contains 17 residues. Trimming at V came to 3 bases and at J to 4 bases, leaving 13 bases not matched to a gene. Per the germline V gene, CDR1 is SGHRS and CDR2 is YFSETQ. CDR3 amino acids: CASSSGQGKIFLETQYF. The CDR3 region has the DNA TGCGCCAGCAGCTCGGGACAGGGCAAAATTTTTTTAGAGACCCAGTACTTC.

The CDR3 region has the DNA TGTGCCAGCAGCAACCCCCTCACCGGGAGGTATGGCTACACCTTC. This sequence encodes CASSNPLTGRYGYTF. The V and J genes are TRBV12-1 and TRBJ1-2. TRBV12-1 is flagged as a pseudogene. There are 15 residues in the CDR3.

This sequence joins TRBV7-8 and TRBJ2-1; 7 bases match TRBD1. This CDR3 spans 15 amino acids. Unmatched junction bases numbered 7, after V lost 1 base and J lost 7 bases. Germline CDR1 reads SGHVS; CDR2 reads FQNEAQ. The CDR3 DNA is TGTGCCAGCAGCTTAGACCAGGACAGGCTTAATGAGCAGTTCTTC. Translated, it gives CASSLDQDRLNEQFF.

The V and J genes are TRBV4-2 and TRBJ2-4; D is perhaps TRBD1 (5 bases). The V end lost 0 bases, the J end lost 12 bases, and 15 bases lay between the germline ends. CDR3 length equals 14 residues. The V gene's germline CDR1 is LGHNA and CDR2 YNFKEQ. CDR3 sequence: CASSQEPPPGAQYF. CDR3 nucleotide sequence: TGTGCCAGCAGCCAAGAACCCCCGCCTGGGGCTCAGTACTTC.

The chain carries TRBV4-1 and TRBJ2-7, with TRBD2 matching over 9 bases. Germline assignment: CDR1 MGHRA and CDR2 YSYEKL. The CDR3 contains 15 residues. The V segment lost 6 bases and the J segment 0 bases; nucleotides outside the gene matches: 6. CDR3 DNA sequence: TGCGCCAGCAGAGGACTAGCGCTGAGCTCCTACGAGCAGTACTTC. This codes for CASRGLALSSYEQYF.

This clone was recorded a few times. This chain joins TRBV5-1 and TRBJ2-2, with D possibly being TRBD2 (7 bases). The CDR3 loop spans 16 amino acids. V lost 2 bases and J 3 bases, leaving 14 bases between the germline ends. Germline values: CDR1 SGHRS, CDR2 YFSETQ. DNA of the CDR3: TGCGCCAGCAGCTTATGGGGGGGCTTCGACACCGGGGAGCTGTTTTTT. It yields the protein CASSLWGGFDTGELFF.

As DNA, the CDR3 is TGTGCCAGCAGTGAAAGCGGGACATCTGGAAACACCATATATTTT. Its translation: CASSESGTSGNTIYF. The chain is built from TRBV25-1 and TRBJ1-3, with D possibly matching TRBD1 (6 bases). CDR3 length: 15 residues. Trimming left V 2 bases short and J 1 base short, with 9 bases between. In germline, CDR1 is MGHDK, CDR2 SYGVNS.

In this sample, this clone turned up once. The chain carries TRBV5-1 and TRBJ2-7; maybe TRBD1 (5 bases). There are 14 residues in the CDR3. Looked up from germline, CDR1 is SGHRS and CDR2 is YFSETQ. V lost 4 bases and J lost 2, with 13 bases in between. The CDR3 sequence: CASSNDSTTYEQYF. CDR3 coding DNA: TGCGCCAGCAGCAACGACAGCACAACCTACGAGCAGTACTTC.

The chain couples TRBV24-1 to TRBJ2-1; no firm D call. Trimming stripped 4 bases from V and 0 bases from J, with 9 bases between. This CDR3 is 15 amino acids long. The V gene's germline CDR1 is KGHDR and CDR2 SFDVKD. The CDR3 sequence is CATSDQRSSYNEQFF. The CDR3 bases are TGTGCCACCAGTGACCAACGAAGCTCCTACAATGAGCAGTTCTTC.

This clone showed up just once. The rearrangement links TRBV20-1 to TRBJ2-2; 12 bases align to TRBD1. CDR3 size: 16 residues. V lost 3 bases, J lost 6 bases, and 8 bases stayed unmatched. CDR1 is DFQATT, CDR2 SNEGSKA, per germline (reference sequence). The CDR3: CSASRTGTGGPGELFF. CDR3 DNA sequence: TGCAGTGCTAGTAGGACCGGGACAGGGGGCCCCGGGGAGCTGTTTTTT.

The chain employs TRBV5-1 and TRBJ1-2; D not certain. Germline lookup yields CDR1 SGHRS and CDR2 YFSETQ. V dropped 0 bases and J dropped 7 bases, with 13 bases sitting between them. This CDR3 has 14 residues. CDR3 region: CASSLEPPESGYTF. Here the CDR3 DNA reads TGCGCCAGCAGCTTGGAGCCCCCAGAGAGTGGCTACACCTTC.

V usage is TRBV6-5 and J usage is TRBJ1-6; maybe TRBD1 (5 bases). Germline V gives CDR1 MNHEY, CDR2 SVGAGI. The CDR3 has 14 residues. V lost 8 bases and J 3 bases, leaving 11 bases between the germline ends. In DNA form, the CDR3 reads TGTGCCAGCGGCTGGGGGGTCTATAATTCACCCCTCCACTTT. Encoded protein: CASGWGVYNSPLHF.

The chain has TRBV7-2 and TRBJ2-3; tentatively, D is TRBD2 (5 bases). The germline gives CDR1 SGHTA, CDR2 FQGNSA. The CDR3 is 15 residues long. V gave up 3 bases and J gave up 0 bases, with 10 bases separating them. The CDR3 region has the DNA TGTGCCAGCAGCTTCGACTATACTAGCACAGATACGCAGTATTTT. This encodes CASSFDYTSTDTQYF. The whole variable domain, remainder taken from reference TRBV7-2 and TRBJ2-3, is GAGVSQSPSNKVTEKGKDVELRCDPISGHTALYWYRQSLGQGLEFLIYFQGNSAPDKSGLPSDRFSAERTGGSVSTLTIQRTQQEDSAVYLCASSFDYTSTDTQYFGPGTRLTVL.

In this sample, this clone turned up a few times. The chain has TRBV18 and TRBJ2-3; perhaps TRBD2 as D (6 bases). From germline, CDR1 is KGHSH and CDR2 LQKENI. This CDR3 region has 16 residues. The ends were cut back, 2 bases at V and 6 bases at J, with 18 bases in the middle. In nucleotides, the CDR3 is TGTGCCAGCTCACCATATGGAGGGGACCCCGGGGATACGCAGTATTTT. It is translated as CASSPYGGDPGDTQYF.

The CDR3 protein is CASSSGAGETQYF. CDR3 nucleotide sequence: TGTGCCAGCAGCTCCGGGGCCGGGGAGACCCAGTACTTC. V gene TRBV5-4 combines with J gene TRBJ2-5, with D tentatively TRBD1 or TRBD2 (5 bases each). The CDR3 spans 13 residues. Germline values: CDR1 SGHNT, CDR2 YYREEE (reference sequence). Trimming removed 3 bases at V and 5 bases at J, with 11 bases between.

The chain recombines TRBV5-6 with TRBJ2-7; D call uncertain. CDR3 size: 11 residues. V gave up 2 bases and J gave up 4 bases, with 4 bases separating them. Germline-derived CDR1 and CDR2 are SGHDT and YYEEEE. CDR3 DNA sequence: TGTGCCAGCAGCTTAAATTACGAGCAGTACTTC. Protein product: CASSLNYEQYF.

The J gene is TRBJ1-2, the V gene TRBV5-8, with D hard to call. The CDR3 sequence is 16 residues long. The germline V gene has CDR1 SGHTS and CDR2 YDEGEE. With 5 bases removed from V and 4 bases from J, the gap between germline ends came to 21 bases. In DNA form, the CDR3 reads TGTGCCAGCAGGCATCGAATCTACCTTGACGGCTATGGCTACACCTTC. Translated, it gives CASRHRIYLDGYGYTF.

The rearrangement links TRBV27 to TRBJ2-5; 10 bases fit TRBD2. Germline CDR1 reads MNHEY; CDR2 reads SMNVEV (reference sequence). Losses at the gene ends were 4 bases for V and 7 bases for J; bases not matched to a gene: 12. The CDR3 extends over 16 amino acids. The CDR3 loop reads CASSSPQREGIWTQYF. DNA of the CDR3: TGTGCCAGCAGTTCCCCCCAGCGGGAGGGGATATGGACCCAGTACTTC.

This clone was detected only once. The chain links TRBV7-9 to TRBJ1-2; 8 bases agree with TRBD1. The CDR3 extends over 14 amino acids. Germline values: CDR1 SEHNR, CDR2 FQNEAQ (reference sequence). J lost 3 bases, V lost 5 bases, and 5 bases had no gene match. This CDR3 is CASSPGQADYGYTF. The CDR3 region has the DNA TGTGCCAGCAGCCCGGGACAGGCGGACTATGGCTACACCTTC.

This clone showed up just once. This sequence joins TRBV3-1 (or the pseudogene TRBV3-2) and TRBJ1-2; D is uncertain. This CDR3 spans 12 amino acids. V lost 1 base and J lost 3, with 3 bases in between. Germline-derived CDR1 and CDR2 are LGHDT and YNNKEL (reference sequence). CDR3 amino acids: CASSQVYYGYTF. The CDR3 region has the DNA TGTGCCAGCAGCCAAGTTTACTATGGCTACACCTTC.